The 7 T cell receptor beta chains below all came from one sample that was sequenced in a study of spatial heterogeneity in lung cancer. MiXCR, run by TCRdb on the 5' RACE reads, gives a single entry per CDR3 protein. Of under 150,000 distinct CDR3 sequences in the sample, approximately 10% were seen once. Regarding time point: blood at routine non-recurrence follow-up after resection. Sequenced material: PBMCs, taken at follow-up. The receptor source for this set is a female donor with early-stage non-small cell lung cancer.

The rearrangement joins TRBV2 to TRBJ1-1; D unclear. Trimming cost V 9 bases and J 6 bases, with 17 bases left between them. Germline V gene lookup returns CDR1 SNHLY and CDR2 FYNNEI. The CDR3 is made up of 13 amino acids. The CDR3 coding sequence is TGTGCCAGTCTAAAGCAGGCGGAATCTGAAGCTTTCTTT. Residues: CASLKQAESEAFF.

The table lists this clonotype with a few counts. The rearrangement links TRBV5-1 to TRBJ2-5, with D perhaps TRBD1 (5 bases). CDR1 and CDR2 (germline): SGHRS, YFSETQ. Trimming removed 0 bases from V and 4 bases from J, with 10 bases in between. The CDR3 is made up of 14 amino acids. The CDR3 reads CASSLGTQIETQYF. CDR3 coding DNA: TGCGCCAGCAGCTTGGGGACACAAATAGAGACCCAGTACTTC.

This clonotype appeared a few times. The DNA of the CDR3 is TGCAGCGTTGAAGGGGGGAACACTGAAGCTTTCTTT. Protein sequence: CSVEGGNTEAFF. The chain carries TRBV29-1 and TRBJ1-1; D gene unclear. V dropped 1 base and J dropped 1 base, with 4 bases sitting between them. The CDR3 length is 12 residues. The V gene's germline CDR1 is SQVTM and CDR2 ANQGSEA. The whole variable domain, filled in from reference TRBV29-1 and TRBJ1-1, reads SAVISQKPSRDICQRGTSLTIQCQVDSQVTMMFWYRQQPGQSLTLIATANQGSEATYESGFVIDKFPISRPNLTFSTLTVSNMSPEDSSIYLCSVEGGNTEAFFGQGTRLTVV.

The chain joins TRBV7-2 to TRBJ2-3, with D unclear. This CDR3 contains 13 residues. In germline, CDR1 is SGHTA, CDR2 FQGNSA. Trimming took off 2 bases at V and 4 bases at J, with 7 bases between the two ends. The CDR3 loop reads CASSLQRADTQYF. CDR3 sequence (DNA): TGTGCCAGCAGCTTACAAAGGGCAGATACGCAGTATTTT.

This clonotype appeared a few times. The chain uses TRBV7-9 and TRBJ2-1; 10 positions match TRBD2. CDR3 length equals 18 residues. V shed 1 base and J 10 bases; nucleotides not matched to a gene: 16. Germline CDR1 and CDR2: SEHNR and FQNEAQ (reference sequence). CDR3 region: CASSLVVRRLAGVREQFF. DNA for the CDR3: TGTGCCAGCAGCTTAGTAGTCCGTCGGCTAGCGGGAGTGAGGGAGCAGTTCTTC.

The chain recombines TRBV28 with TRBJ2-7, with a tentative D call TRBD1 (6 bases). This CDR3 region has 14 residues. Per germline, CDR1 MDHEN and CDR2 SYDVKM. V lost 2 bases and J lost 4, with 12 bases in between. The CDR3 region has the DNA TGTGCCAGCAGTTTAGACCCGACAGGTTACGAGCAGTACTTC. This gives the protein CASSLDPTGYEQYF.

This clonotype was seen ten or more times. The CDR3 spells CATSATDTQYF. In nucleotides, the CDR3 is TGTGCCACCAGTGCCACAGATACGCAGTATTTT. The J gene is TRBJ2-3, the V gene TRBV24-1; D unclear. This CDR3 has 11 amino acids. Between the trimmed V and J ends, which lost 5 bases and 2 bases, there was a span of 1 base. CDR1 KGHDR and CDR2 SFDVKD come from the germline V gene.